The 18 T cell receptor beta chains below were found in one sample sequenced in a study of CD8 T cells in Susac syndrome. The RNA, about 0.45 to 1 ug, was put through reverse transcription using random hexamers. TCRdb called the immunoSEQ multiplex PCR reads again in MiXCR, with one record for every CDR3 protein. Of approximately 190,000 distinct CDR3 sequences in the sample, 90% to 97% are singletons; the top ten hold 0.075% to 0.1%. Sequenced material: CD4+ T cells from PBMCs. Receptors were obtained from a human donor with Susac syndrome.

This rearrangement joins TRBV5-1 to TRBJ2-1, with 10 positions matching TRBD2. CDR1 and CDR2 (germline): SGHRS, YFSETQ. This CDR3 region has 14 residues. V shed 9 bases and J 9 bases; nucleotides not matched to a gene: 12. CDR3 in amino acids: CAIRSGGAESEQFF. The DNA of the CDR3 is TGCGCCATCCGGAGCGGGGGGGCCGAGAGTGAGCAGTTCTTC.

A single count supports this clonotype. The chain has TRBV3-1 and TRBJ2-5; weak D call: TRBD1 (5 bases). Germline assignment: CDR1 LGHDT and CDR2 YNNKEL (reference sequence). The germline V and J ends were trimmed by 0 bases and 6 bases, with 8 bases remaining between them. This CDR3 is built from 13 residues. The CDR3 sequence: CASSQDRQQTQYF. The DNA of the CDR3 is TGTGCCAGCAGCCAAGATCGACAGCAGACCCAGTACTTC.

The genes are TRBV7-3 and TRBJ2-4; 10 bases fit TRBD1. The CDR3 totals 16 residues. After removal of 2 bases from V and 2 bases from J, the junction contained 3 bases not matched to a gene. Germline CDR1 reads SGHTA; CDR2 reads FQGTGA. The DNA of the CDR3 is TGTGCCAGCAGCTTAGGGACAGGGGAATCCAAAAACATTCAGTACTTC. This gives the protein CASSLGTGESKNIQYF.

This chain connects TRBV20-1 to TRBJ2-5; no clear D gene. Germline lookup yields CDR1 DFQATT and CDR2 SNEGSKA (reference sequence). V was clipped by 4 bases and J by 5 bases, with 14 bases between them. This CDR3 spans 13 amino acids. The CDR3: CSATWTAWETQYF. CDR3 DNA sequence: TGCAGTGCTACTTGGACCGCCTGGGAGACCCAGTACTTC.

V and J are TRBV12-3 or TRBV12-4 and TRBJ2-5; maybe TRBD1 (5 bases). This CDR3 region has 13 residues. V was pared by 11 bases and J by 2 bases, with 15 bases between. This CDR3 reads CASLRTNQETQYF. CDR3 DNA: TGTGCCTCACTCAGGACAAATCAAGAGACCCAGTACTTC.

This clonotype occurred a few times. The chain employs TRBV12-3 or TRBV12-4 and TRBJ1-2; 7 positions agree with TRBD1. V gave up 5 bases and J gave up 0 bases; unmatched junction bases: 6. This CDR3 region has 15 residues. The CDR3: CASSAYRGSNYGYTF. As DNA, the CDR3 is TGTGCCAGCAGTGCTTACAGGGGCTCTAACTATGGCTACACCTTC.

The chain is built from TRBV12-3 or TRBV12-4 and TRBJ1-2; the match to TRBD1 covers 9 bases. The CDR3 runs to 15 residues. The junction had 11 bases not matched to a gene; V was cut back by 4 bases and J by 8 bases. The CDR3 DNA is TGTGCCAGCAGTTCCATGATCGGGACAGGGAGCGGCTACACCTTC. It codes for CASSSMIGTGSGYTF.

The chain combines TRBV6-2 or TRBV6-3 with TRBJ2-7; 11 bases line up with TRBD2. The CDR3 is 16 amino acids. J gave up 2 bases and V 2 bases, and 5 bases lay outside the gene matches. Germline CDR1 is MNHEY and CDR2 is SVGEGT. The CDR3: CASSYPLAGGPYEQYF. The CDR3 DNA is TGTGCCAGCAGTTACCCTCTAGCGGGGGGCCCCTACGAGCAGTACTTC.

The J gene is TRBJ1-1, the V gene TRBV5-1; 10 bases are shared with TRBD1. Germline-derived CDR1 and CDR2 are SGHRS and YFSETQ. The CDR3 runs 15 residues. V shed 0 bases and J 7 bases; nucleotides not matched to a gene: 6. This CDR3 is CASSLEGTGELEAFF. The CDR3 DNA follows: TGCGCCAGCAGCTTGGAGGGGACAGGGGAACTTGAAGCTTTCTTT.

The J gene is TRBJ2-7, the V gene TRBV20-1; the D is unclear. This CDR3 has 12 residues. Germline assignment: CDR1 DFQATT and CDR2 SNEGSKA (reference sequence). The germline V and J ends were trimmed by 5 bases and 3 bases, with 11 bases remaining between them. The CDR3 nucleotides are TGCAGTGCTCACCGAAGGGACTACGAGCAGTACTTC. Its protein product is CSAHRRDYEQYF.

This clonotype occurred a few times. The chain employs TRBV11-2 and TRBJ2-3; maybe TRBD2 (5 bases). The V end lost 3 bases, the J end lost 11 bases, and 9 bases lay between the germline ends. The germline CDR1 and CDR2 sequences are SGHAT and FQNNGV. The CDR3 runs to 11 residues. CDR3 amino acids: CASSFFGEQYF. For the CDR3, the DNA is TGTGCCAGCAGCTTTTTCGGGGAGCAGTATTTT.

V is TRBV6-5 and J is TRBJ2-3; D is unresolved. Trimming took off 7 bases at V and 7 bases at J, with 18 bases between the two ends. Looked up from germline, CDR1 is MNHEY and CDR2 is SVGAGI. This CDR3 region has 14 residues. DNA of the CDR3: TGTGCCAGCACCTCTTCCTCAGGAGTAAATACGCAGTATTTT. Translating gives CASTSSSGVNTQYF.

The chain recombines TRBV4-1 with TRBJ2-5, with 8 bases aligning to TRBD2. Germline V gives CDR1 MGHRA, CDR2 YSYEKL. CDR3 length: 15 amino acids. J was trimmed by 2 bases and V by 4 bases; bases with no gene match: 6. The CDR3 loop reads CASSPRGGRQETQYF. CDR3 nucleotides: TGCGCCAGCAGCCCACGGGGGGGACGACAAGAGACCCAGTACTTC.

The chain has TRBV5-4 and TRBJ2-3; D not certain. The germline V and J ends were trimmed by 0 bases and 1 base, with 9 bases remaining between them. There are 15 residues in the CDR3. Germline V CDR1 and CDR2: SGHNT, YYREEE (reference sequence). The CDR3 spells CASSLGVVGTDTQYF. The CDR3 coding sequence is TGTGCCAGCAGCTTGGGGGTAGTAGGCACAGATACGCAGTATTTT.

The V and J genes are TRBV12-3 or TRBV12-4 and TRBJ1-2; D remains ambiguous. The CDR3 covers 14 residues. V lost 0 bases and J 4 bases, leaving 9 bases between the germline ends. The CDR3 sequence: CASSLALAGYGYTF. The CDR3 bases are TGTGCCAGCAGTTTAGCTTTGGCAGGCTATGGCTACACCTTC.

The chain carries TRBV29-1 and TRBJ2-1, with D perhaps assigned TRBD1 or TRBD2 (5 bases each). Trimming left V 6 bases short and J 4 bases short, with 10 bases between. Germline V gene data show CDR1 as SQVTM and CDR2 as ANQGSEA. The CDR3 loop spans 12 amino acids. The CDR3 coding sequence is TGCAGCGTCGGGGACGGTTACAATGAGCAGTTCTTC. Protein sequence: CSVGDGYNEQFF.

This chain joins TRBV14 and TRBJ1-2; D ambiguous. This CDR3 is built from 14 residues. Germline loops: CDR1 SGHDN, CDR2 FVKESK. Trimming pared 1 base from V and 2 bases from J, leaving 8 bases between. For the CDR3, the DNA is TGTGCCAGCAGCCAAGTGATGGAGAACTATGGCTACACCTTC. Its protein is CASSQVMENYGYTF.

The V and J genes are TRBV9 and TRBJ2-3; 10 nucleotides line up with TRBD1. The V gene end was trimmed by 4 bases and the J gene end by 4 bases; junction bases not matched to a gene: 6. Germline loops: CDR1 SGDLS, CDR2 YYNGEE. This CDR3 region has 15 residues. DNA for the CDR3: TGTGCCAGCAGCCTCGATGGACAGGGGGCAGATACGCAGTATTTT. It translates to CASSLDGQGADTQYF.